These T cell receptor beta chains were read from a single sample in a study of identifying expanded T cells in peripheral blood. Sequencing was performed with immunoSEQ multiplex PCR; in TCRdb, only in-frame clones are kept and a portion is missing. The sample lists about 47,000 clones; roughly 82% were seen once. Sequencing was done on a sample of blood. These receptors were collected from a person aged 18 to 75 in good health. The CDR3 runs from the conserved cysteine through the conserved F or W. The order of the fields is clone size, D gene, J gene, V gene, CDR3 DNA, CDR3 protein. A D gene is named only where the DNA matches it firmly. Size values are once, few and many counts, or a class for expanded clones, and some rows have none.

clone_size: few; d_call: NA; j_call: TRBJ1-1; v_call: TRBV5-1; cdr3_nt: TGCGCCAGCAGCCGGGACACCCCTCTCCCGGACACTGAAGCTTTCTTT; cdr3_aa: CASSRDTPLPDTEAFF
clone_size: NA; d_call: TRBD1; j_call: TRBJ2-7; v_call: TRBV27; cdr3_nt: TGTGCCAGCAGTGCATCCGGGACAGGTTTCTACGAGCAGTACTTC; cdr3_aa: CASSASGTGFYEQYF
clone_size: NA; d_call: TRBD1; j_call: TRBJ2-2; v_call: TRBV7-8; cdr3_nt: TGTGCCAGCAGCTTGCTTACAGGGGGGACCGGGGAGCTGTTTTTT; cdr3_aa: CASSLLTGGTGELFF
clone_size: NA; d_call: TRBD1; j_call: TRBJ1-5; v_call: TRBV19; cdr3_nt: TGTGCCAGTAGTAGGACAGGGGAGTATCAGCCCCAGCATTTT; cdr3_aa: CASSRTGEYQPQHF
clone_size: NA; d_call: TRBD2; j_call: TRBJ2-1; v_call: TRBV27; cdr3_nt: TGTGCCAGCAGTTCCCCCTTCGGAGCGGGAGTAACCTACAATGAGCAGTTCTTC; cdr3_aa: CASSSPFGAGVTYNEQFF
clone_size: NA; d_call: TRBD2; j_call: TRBJ2-3; v_call: TRBV5-4; cdr3_nt: TGTGCCAGCAGCCTCGGGACTAGCAGTGGGGCAGATACGCAGTATTTT; cdr3_aa: CASSLGTSSGADTQYF
clone_size: medium-sized; d_call: NA; j_call: TRBJ2-2; v_call: TRBV7-9; cdr3_nt: TGTGCCAGCAGATCACCGGGATGGGGAACCGGGGAGCTGTTTTTT; cdr3_aa: CASRSPGWGTGELFF
clone_size: once; d_call: NA; j_call: TRBJ1-4; v_call: TRBV4-2; cdr3_nt: TGTGCCAGCAGCCAAGGAGGGGCCCTTTATGAAAAACTGTTTTTT; cdr3_aa: CASSQGGALYEKLFF
clone_size: NA; d_call: TRBD1; j_call: TRBJ1-2; v_call: TRBV18; cdr3_nt: TGTGCCAGCTCACGACGGACAGGGGGTCCTGCTAACTATGGCTACACCTTC; cdr3_aa: CASSRRTGGPANYGYTF
clone_size: NA; d_call: TRBD2; j_call: TRBJ2-2; v_call: TRBV6-5; cdr3_nt: TGTGCCAGCAGCCCGGGACTAGCGACCGGGGAGCTGTTTTTT; cdr3_aa: CASSPGLATGELFF
clone_size: NA; d_call: NA; j_call: TRBJ1-6; v_call: TRBV14; cdr3_nt: TGTGCCAGCAGCCCCCTAGCGTCCTCACCCCTCCACTTT; cdr3_aa: CASSPLASSPLHF
clone_size: NA; d_call: NA; j_call: TRBJ1-1; v_call: TRBV7-6; cdr3_nt: TGTGCCAGCAGCTTAAGCGAGGCCGACACTGAAGCTTTCTTT; cdr3_aa: CASSLSEADTEAFF
clone_size: NA; d_call: TRBD2; j_call: TRBJ2-2; v_call: TRBV7-2; cdr3_nt: TGTGCCAGCAGCTTACCAGCGGGGGGCCCCACCGGGGAGCTGTTTTTT; cdr3_aa: CASSLPAGGPTGELFF
clone_size: NA; d_call: TRBD2; j_call: TRBJ2-5; v_call: TRBV9; cdr3_nt: TGTGCCAGCAGCGGCCGACTAGCGGGAGAGGTAGAGACCCAGTACTTC; cdr3_aa: CASSGRLAGEVETQYF
clone_size: NA; d_call: NA; j_call: TRBJ2-7; v_call: TRBV6-1; cdr3_nt: TGTGCCAGCAGTGGGTACGTAGGGGGGAGCAGGACCTACGAGCAGTACTTC; cdr3_aa: CASSGYVGGSRTYEQYF